Sequencing of this T cell receptor beta chain was carried out in a study of T cell repertoires in cytomegalovirus infection. At the level of the study: Public TCR beta signatures provided an indication of both CMV infection and a matching HLA type.

V was shortened by 0 bases and J by 5 bases, with 13 bases between the two germline ends. The germline V gene encodes CDR1 MRHNA and CDR2 SNTAGT. This CDR3 spans 15 amino acids. TCRdb analysed the reads with MiXCR anew, one entry per CDR3 protein. The sample shows roughly 230,000 distinct CDR3 sequences, about a sixth of them seen only once. This clonotype turned up a few times. Its specificity is unknown. Study conclusions and caveats: People with CMV and the relevant HLA were identified by cumulative public TCR beta family frequency. There were HLA-C-restricted CMV-specific TCR beta clonotypes dominating the ex vivo response.

The sample consisted of CD8+ T cells from PBMCs. The chain uses TRBV6-4 and TRBJ1-2; the D gene is possibly TRBD1 (6 bases). The TCR comes from a human donor in good health (CMV status not recorded). Some clones in this sample may be carry-over from other donors' samples. CDR3 in DNA: TGTGCCAGCAGTGACTCACCAGGAGGGGGATATGGCTACACCTTC. It translates to CASSDSPGGGYGYTF.